This T cell receptor beta chain was recorded in a study of T cell responses to AZD1222 COVID-19 vaccine. This CDR3 is built from 13 residues. The V gene's germline CDR1 is MNHEY and CDR2 SVGAGI. V lost 6 bases to trimming and J lost 6 bases, with 11 bases between them. Libraries were prepared by immunoSEQ multiplex PCR; TCRdb keeps only in-frame clonotypes and omits some of them. Among 80,000 to 90,000 clones listed, 85% to 90% were seen once. Overall study results and limits: Clonal diversity was possibly underestimated; the donors were predominantly white British and more often female.

Remarks on this clone: Its target is not known.

Sequenced here: peripheral blood, sampled 28 days after the second AZD1222 dose. The V gene is TRBV6-5, the J gene TRBJ2-2, with D uncertain. This sequence originates from an adult who received the AZD1222 COVID-19 vaccine. The CDR3 sequence is CASRTAPAGELFF. The CDR3 DNA reads as TGTGCCAGCAGAACCGCCCCCGCCGGGGAGCTGTTTTTT.